One T cell receptor beta chain is described in this entry. Its antigen remains unidentified. The source of the sample is a study of shared clonotypes between healthy human individuals. Study summary: The donors, a couple of women and a few men, were aged 18 to 49.

The data were produced by immunoSEQ multiplex PCR, yet TCRdb's version contains in-frame clones alone and is incomplete. This table has about 1.1 million clones, roughly 80% appearing once. Per germline, CDR1 MNHNY and CDR2 SVGAGI (reference sequence). The CDR3 contains 16 residues. V dropped 6 bases and J dropped 1 base, with 16 bases sitting between them. All donors were Caucasian adults living in Nashville, Tennessee. Study-wide findings and caveats: Naive subsets usually exceeded memory subsets in estimated richness.

This chain uses TRBV6-6 with TRBJ1-3, with D perhaps TRBD1 (6 bases). This sequence was found in a man aged 18 to 29 in good health. Some clones in this sample may be carry-over from other donors' samples. Sequencing was done on a sample of memory CD4+ T cells from PBMCs. Documented subset: CD45RA-negative fraction. DNA for the CDR3: TGTGCCAGCAGCCCTAGGACAGACTTATCTGGAAACACCATATATTTT. Translated, it gives CASSPRTDLSGNTIYF.